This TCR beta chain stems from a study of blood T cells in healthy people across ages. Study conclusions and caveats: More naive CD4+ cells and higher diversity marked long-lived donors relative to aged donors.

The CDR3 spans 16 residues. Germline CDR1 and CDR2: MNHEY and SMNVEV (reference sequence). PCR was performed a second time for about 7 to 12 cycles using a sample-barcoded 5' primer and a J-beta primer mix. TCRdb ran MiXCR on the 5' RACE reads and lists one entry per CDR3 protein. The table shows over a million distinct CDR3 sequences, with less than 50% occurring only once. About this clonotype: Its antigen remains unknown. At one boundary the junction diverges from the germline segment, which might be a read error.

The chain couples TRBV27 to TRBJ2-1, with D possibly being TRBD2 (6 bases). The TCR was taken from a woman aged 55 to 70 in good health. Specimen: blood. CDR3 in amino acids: CASGFTGAYYYNEQFF. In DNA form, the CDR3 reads TGTGCCAGCGGTTTTACGGGAGCATACTATTACAATGAGCAGTTCTTC.